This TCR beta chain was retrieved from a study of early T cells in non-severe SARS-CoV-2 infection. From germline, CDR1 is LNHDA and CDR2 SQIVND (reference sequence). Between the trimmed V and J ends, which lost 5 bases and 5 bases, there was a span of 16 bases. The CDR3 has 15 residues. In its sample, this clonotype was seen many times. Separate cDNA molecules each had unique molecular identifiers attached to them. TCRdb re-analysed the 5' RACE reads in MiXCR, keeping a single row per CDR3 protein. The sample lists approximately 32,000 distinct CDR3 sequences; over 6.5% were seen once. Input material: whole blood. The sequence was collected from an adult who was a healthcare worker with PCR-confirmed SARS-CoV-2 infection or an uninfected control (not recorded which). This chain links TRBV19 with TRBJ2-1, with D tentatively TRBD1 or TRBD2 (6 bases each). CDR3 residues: CASSDFGGPDNEQFF. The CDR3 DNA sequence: TGTGCCAGTAGTGACTTTGGGGGGCCCGACAATGAGCAGTTCTTC.